The sample holds many counts of the clone carrying this TCR beta chain. The antigen is unknown. The data stem from a study of regulatory T cells in long-lasting Graves disease. Looking at the study overall: For a period under 3 months, newly diagnosed Graves' patients had taken antithyroid drugs.

This sample's time point: newly diagnosed GD, antithyroid drugs for less than 3 months. Researchers made the TCR library from RNA that was extracted from PBMCs. Arm-PCR of CDR3 regions and iRepertoire HTBI primers were the basis on which TCR beta libraries were built. MiXCR, run by TCRdb on the multiplex PCR reads, gives a single entry per CDR3 protein. The sample holds hundreds of thousands of distinct CDR3 sequences, about a sixth seen once. Study findings and constraints: Persistent Graves' patients showed less TCR diversity than newly diagnosed patients showed.

This CDR3 has 15 residues. Looked up from germline, CDR1 is SGHRS and CDR2 is YFSETQ. Trimming cost V 2 bases and J 0 bases, with 12 bases left between them. The sample was also linked to a second study, of T cells in Graves' hyperthyroidism and ophthalmopathy.

The sequences come from peripheral blood mononuclear cells (PBMCs), collected at new diagnosis, from a patient treated with antithyroid drugs. The chain recombines TRBV5-1 with TRBJ2-7; D may correspond to TRBD1 or TRBD2 (5 bases each). This TCR was sampled from a woman in her thirties with Graves disease. CDR3 nucleotide sequence: TGCGCCAGCAGCTTTGGGGCGGGTAGCTCCTACGAGCAGTACTTC. Translated, it gives CASSFGAGSSYEQYF.